This T cell receptor beta chain was profiled in a study of graft-versus-host responses after intestinal transplantation. In the study overall: Each recipient received anti-thymocyte globulin induction, then tacrolimus and steroids for roughly 3 years. The study, taken as a whole, reports: Early HvG declines after transplant were associated with peak circulating GvH clone levels. The presence of high graft-versus-host to host-versus-graft clonal ratios in allografts characterized patients with graft-donor T cell macrochimerism.

The repertoire was sequenced with immunoSEQ multiplex PCR; TCRdb's copy has only in-frame clones and lacks some. The sample holds tens of thousands of clones; around 84% are singletons and the top ten take around 0.5%. Of note for this clone: Its antigen is not known.

The V segment lost 5 bases and the J segment 5 bases; nucleotides outside the gene matches: 8. Per the germline V gene, CDR1 is SGHTA and CDR2 is FQGNSA. There are 16 residues in the CDR3. This sequence was found in a human donor who was the organ donor for an intestinal transplant. The sequences come from unstimulated CD4+ T cells sorted from spleen or lymph node cells, collected before transplant. The chain is built from TRBV7-2 and TRBJ2-5, with 13 bases that match TRBD2. The DNA of the CDR3 is TGTGCCAGCAGCCCAACTAGCGGGGGGGCCGGGGAGACCCAGTACTTC. As protein: CASSPTSGGAGETQYF. The full variable domain, with the rest looked up from reference TRBV7-2 and TRBJ2-5, is GAGVSQSPSNKVTEKGKDVELRCDPISGHTALYWYRQSLGQGLEFLIYFQGNSAPDKSGLPSDRFSAERTGGSVSTLTIQRTQQEDSAVYLCASSPTSGGAGETQYFGPGTRLLVL.